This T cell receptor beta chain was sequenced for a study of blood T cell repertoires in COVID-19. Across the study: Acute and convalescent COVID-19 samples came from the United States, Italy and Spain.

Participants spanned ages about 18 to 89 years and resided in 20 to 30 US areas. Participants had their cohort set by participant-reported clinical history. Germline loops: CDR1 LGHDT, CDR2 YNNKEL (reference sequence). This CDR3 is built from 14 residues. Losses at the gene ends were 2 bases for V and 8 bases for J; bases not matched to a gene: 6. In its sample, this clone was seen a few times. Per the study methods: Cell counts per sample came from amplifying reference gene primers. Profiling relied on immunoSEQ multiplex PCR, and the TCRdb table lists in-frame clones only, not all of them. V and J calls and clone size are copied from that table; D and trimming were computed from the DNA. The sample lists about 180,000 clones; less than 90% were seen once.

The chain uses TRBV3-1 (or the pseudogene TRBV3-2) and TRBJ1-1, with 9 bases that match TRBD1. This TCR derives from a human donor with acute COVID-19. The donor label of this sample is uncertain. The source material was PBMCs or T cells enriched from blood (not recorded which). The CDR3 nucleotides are TGTGCCAGCAGCCAAACCCGGGACAGGGCCGAAGCTTTCTTT. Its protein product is CASSQTRDRAEAFF.